This TCR beta chain is drawn from a study of T cell responses to AZD1222 COVID-19 vaccine. Sequenced by immunoSEQ multiplex PCR; TCRdb stores in-frame clones only, minus some. The sample lists tens of thousands of clones; over 85% were seen once. Findings and caveats of the study: CD4 TCRs associated with vaccination spanned spike, dominating at 160-218 and 743-854. Baseline serostatus was positive in only a handful of AZD1222 recipients. It was only after the peak T cell response that any repertoires were sampled.

V lost 4 bases and J 1 base, leaving 12 bases between the germline ends. Germline V gene data show CDR1 as SGHDT and CDR2 as YYEEEE. This CDR3 comprises 16 residues. In its sample, this clone was seen once. The antigen remains undetermined. V gene TRBV5-6 combines with J gene TRBJ2-6; D might be TRBD2 (5 bases). The clonotype was recovered from an adult in good health. This sample comprised peripheral blood, obtained on day 0 of AZD1222 vaccination. CDR3 DNA sequence: TGTGCCAGCAGCCCCCTTGAGGGATCTGGGGCCAACGTCCTGACTTTC. Translating it yields CASSPLEGSGANVLTF.